This entry lists 19 T cell receptor beta chains sequenced from one sample in a study of shared clonotypes between healthy human individuals. The repertoire was sequenced with immunoSEQ multiplex PCR; TCRdb's copy has only in-frame clones and lacks some. The sample includes 2.5 million or so clones, approximately 94% of them seen just once. Material: naive CD4+ T cells sorted from blood. The subset is: CD45RA+ positively selected. The receptors originated from a man aged 18 to 29 in good health.

CDR3 amino acids: CAGGGSGNQPQHF. The CDR3 bases are TGTGCCGGAGGGGGCAGCGGCAATCAGCCCCAGCATTTT. V and J are TRBV30 and TRBJ1-5, with 7 bases fitting TRBD1. The CDR3 extends over 13 amino acids. The V segment lost 8 bases and the J segment 2 bases; nucleotides outside the gene matches: 6. In germline, CDR1 is GTSNPN, CDR2 SVGIG (reference sequence).

V usage is TRBV28 and J usage is TRBJ2-6; 7 positions agree with TRBD1. V was pared by 4 bases and J by 15 bases, with 12 bases of the junction left unmatched. Germline values: CDR1 MDHEN, CDR2 SYDVKM. The CDR3 runs 14 residues. For the CDR3, the DNA is TGTGCCAGCAGTTCCCTACGGACAGGCCCTTCCCTGACTTTC. It codes for CASSSLRTGPSLTF.

The chain is built from TRBV5-1 and TRBJ2-7; TRBD1 agrees at 9 bases. The CDR3 covers 16 residues. Germline CDR1 is SGHRS and CDR2 is YFSETQ. V dropped 0 bases and J dropped 4; count of bases not matched to a gene: 8. CDR3 sequence reads: CASSLGKTGGGYEQYF. The CDR3 bases are TGCGCCAGCAGCTTGGGAAAGACAGGGGGAGGGTACGAGCAGTACTTC.

This clone was seen more than once but under ten times. The rearrangement joins TRBV6-1 to TRBJ1-5; 8 bases are shared with TRBD1. This CDR3 region has 15 residues. The J segment lost 3 bases and the V segment lost 4 bases, leaving 5 bases of the junction unmatched. CDR1 and CDR2 from the germline V gene are MNHNS and SASEGT. The CDR3 DNA is TGTGCCAGCAGTGTAACAGGGGGACCCAATCAGCCCCAGCATTTT. It is translated as CASSVTGGPNQPQHF.

The CDR3 DNA sequence: TGTGCCAGCAGTTACTATCGGACCACAGATACGCAGTATTTT. Translating gives CASSYYRTTDTQYF. V gene TRBV6-5 combines with J gene TRBJ2-3; unclear D gene. The CDR3 is 14 residues long. The germline V gene has CDR1 MNHEY and CDR2 SVGAGI. V lost 1 base and J 2 bases, leaving 7 bases between the germline ends.

The chain employs TRBV10-1 and TRBJ2-5, with TRBD1 identical over 10 bases. The CDR3 is made up of 15 amino acids. The ends lost 4 bases at V and 5 bases at J; junction bases unmatched: 7. CDR1 and CDR2 from the germline V gene are WNHNN and SYGVQD (reference sequence). The CDR3 nucleotides are TGCGCCAGCAGTGCCGGGACAGGGGCGAGGGAGACCCAGTACTTC. As protein: CASSAGTGARETQYF.

The sample holds one count of this clone. The chain has TRBV30 and TRBJ1-5; D not resolved. Deletions cut 2 bases from V and 12 bases from J, with 11 bases between. Germline V lookup: CDR1 GTSNPN, CDR2 SVGIG (reference sequence). This CDR3 contains 11 residues. CDR3 residues: CAWSSGRYQHF. In DNA, the CDR3 is TGTGCCTGGAGTTCTGGACGTTACCAGCATTTT.

The chain has TRBV6-5 and TRBJ1-6, with unresolved D. Germline CDR1 reads MNHEY; CDR2 reads SVGAGI. Deletions cut 0 bases from V and 9 bases from J, with 9 bases between. The CDR3 is 14 amino acids. CDR3 sequence: CASSYSLGGSPLHF. The CDR3 region has the DNA TGTGCCAGCAGTTACTCCCTCGGTGGTTCACCCCTCCACTTT.

J is TRBJ2-3 and V is TRBV10-3; TRBD2 agrees at 7 bases. Trimming cost V 6 bases and J 0 bases; bases outside gene matches: 3. Germline V gene data show CDR1 as ENHRY and CDR2 as SYGVKD. This CDR3 comprises 14 residues. CDR3 loop: CAIRGSGSTDTQYF. The CDR3, as DNA: TGTGCCATCAGAGGTAGCGGGAGCACAGATACGCAGTATTTT.

The V gene is TRBV15, the J gene TRBJ2-7, with 7 bases lining up with TRBD2. J lost 2 bases, V lost 0 bases, and 7 bases had no gene match. Germline V gene data show CDR1 as LNHNV and CDR2 as YYDKDF (reference sequence). The CDR3 spans 16 residues. CDR3 region: CATSRDPGGLTYEQYF. DNA for the CDR3: TGTGCCACCAGCAGAGATCCGGGGGGATTGACCTACGAGCAGTACTTC.

The chain is built from TRBV28 and TRBJ1-5; unclear D gene. Trimming took 1 base from V and 0 from J, leaving 4 bases between them. Per the germline V gene, CDR1 is MDHEN and CDR2 is SYDVKM. This CDR3 is built from 14 residues. The DNA for the CDR3 is TGTGCCAGCAGTTTATACTATAGCAATCAGCCCCAGCATTTT. Protein sequence: CASSLYYSNQPQHF.

The rearrangement uses TRBV7-2 and TRBJ2-1, with unresolved D. Germline lookup yields CDR1 SGHTA and CDR2 FQGNSA. Trimming shortened V by 3 bases and J by 10 bases, and 7 bases separated the two germline ends. This CDR3 comprises 11 residues. The CDR3 reads CASSLAKEQFF. The CDR3, as DNA: TGTGCCAGCAGCTTGGCTAAGGAGCAGTTCTTC. Drawing the rest from reference TRBV7-2 and TRBJ2-1, the complete variable domain is GAGVSQSPSNKVTEKGKDVELRCDPISGHTALYWYRQSLGQGLEFLIYFQGNSAPDKSGLPSDRFSAERTGGSVSTLTIQRTQQEDSAVYLCASSLAKEQFFGPGTRLTVL.

The chain couples TRBV6-1 to TRBJ1-2, with D maybe TRBD1 (5 bases). Germline loops: CDR1 MNHNS, CDR2 SASEGT. Trimming pared 0 bases from V and 8 bases from J, leaving 16 bases between. This CDR3 has 15 residues. CDR3 region: CASSEAYSTRGGYTF. The CDR3 DNA sequence: TGTGCCAGCAGTGAAGCCTACAGTACGAGGGGAGGCTACACCTTC.

The V and J genes are TRBV7-2 and TRBJ2-5; 7 nucleotides match TRBD1. V lost 0 bases to trimming and J lost 3 bases; unmatched junction nucleotides: 4. The CDR3 extends over 15 amino acids. Germline V gene data show CDR1 as SGHTA and CDR2 as FQGNSA. CDR3 protein: CASSLAGQHEETQYF. The CDR3, as DNA: TGTGCCAGCAGCTTAGCGGGACAGCACGAAGAGACCCAGTACTTC. The full variable domain, in which reference TRBV7-2 and TRBJ2-5 provide the parts outside the CDR3, is GAGVSQSPSNKVTEKGKDVELRCDPISGHTALYWYRQSLGQGLEFLIYFQGNSAPDKSGLPSDRFSAERTGGSVSTLTIQRTQQEDSAVYLCASSLAGQHEETQYFGPGTRLLVL.

Note on this clone: This sample also contains other DNA sequences that code for the same CDR3. The chain uses TRBV30 and TRBJ2-7; D is perhaps TRBD2 (6 bases). The germline gives CDR1 GTSNPN, CDR2 SVGIG (reference sequence). Trimming removed 0 bases from V and 1 base from J, with 10 bases in between. This CDR3 has 14 amino acids. The CDR3 is CAWSVGGLSYEQYF. The CDR3 DNA reads as TGTGCCTGGAGTGTAGGAGGGCTATCCTACGAGCAGTACTTC.

The J gene is TRBJ1-2, the V gene TRBV2; 7 bases fit TRBD1. V dropped 4 bases and J dropped 6; count of bases not matched to a gene: 8. The CDR3 covers 14 residues. The germline gives CDR1 SNHLY, CDR2 FYNNEI. The DNA for the CDR3 is TGTGCCAGCAGTGTGAGGGGGCTGGGCGATGGCTACACCTTC. Its translation is CASSVRGLGDGYTF.

The V gene is TRBV5-1, the J gene TRBJ2-7, with TRBD1 matching over 10 bases. The ends lost 2 bases at V and 2 bases at J; junction bases unmatched: 7. Germline-derived CDR1 and CDR2 are SGHRS and YFSETQ. This CDR3 spans 16 amino acids. The CDR3 is CASSFDGTGDPYEQYF. The CDR3 DNA reads TGCGCCAGCAGCTTTGACGGGACAGGGGATCCCTACGAGCAGTACTTC.

As concerns this clone: In the same sample, other DNA sequences code for this CDR3. The chain employs TRBV6-5 and TRBJ2-2; D gene ambiguous. The CDR3 length is 12 residues. V was shortened by 4 bases and J by 4 bases, with 4 bases between the two germline ends. Looked up from germline, CDR1 is MNHEY and CDR2 is SVGAGI. The CDR3 coding sequence is TGTGCCAGCAGTTCCGTCACCGGGGAGCTGTTTTTT. Translated: CASSSVTGELFF.

The V and J genes are TRBV2 and TRBJ1-6; D is undetermined. The CDR3 sequence is 16 residues long. The germline V gene encodes CDR1 SNHLY and CDR2 FYNNEI. V was pared by 5 bases and J by 12 bases, with 23 bases between. CDR3 protein: CASSPGRASSGLPLHF. CDR3 in DNA: TGTGCCAGCAGTCCAGGACGGGCCTCATCAGGCTTACCCCTCCACTTT.